This T cell receptor (beta chain) was recorded in a study of chemoradiotherapy in HPV16-positive cancers. About the study: Two HPV16-positive patients' cells yielded candidate HPV-specific clones and common motifs.

Study-wide findings and caveats: HPV-responsive T-cell expansion during chemoradiotherapy was linked to improved recurrence-free survival in HPV16-positive patients. During treatment, candidate HPV-specific clones and E7-related motifs expanded in tumor.

A remark on this clone: Its antigen is unknown.

The length of the CDR3 is 13 residues. CDR1 MDHEN and CDR2 SYDVKM come from the germline V gene. V dropped 4 bases and J dropped 5 bases, with 9 bases sitting between them. Sequencing used immunoSEQ multiplex PCR; TCRdb keeps in-frame clones, though not all of them. Found here are 5,000 to 6,500 clones, 78% of them singletons; the top ten hold around a fifth. The V call is TRBV28, the J call TRBJ2-1; D may correspond to TRBD1 or TRBD2 (5 bases each). The source is a human donor with HPV-associated anogenital cancer. The sample was acquired from a patient who underwent chemoradiotherapy. CDR3 loop: CASSYGTDNEQFF. Written as DNA, the CDR3 is TGTGCCAGCAGTTATGGGACGGACAATGAGCAGTTCTTC.